This T cell receptor (beta chain) was obtained from a study of Ad26.COV2.S vaccination and SARS-CoV-2 variants (dated by TCRdb to the early 2020s). For the study in its entirety: Donors in the vaccine arm were drawn from COV1001, a phase I-IIa trial of Ad26.COV2.S in healthy adults that was multicentre, randomized, double-blind and placebo-controlled. Dosing of Ad26.COV2.S was intramuscular, at either 5x10^10 or 1x10^11 viral particles, delivered as one shot or as two shots spaced 56 days apart. TCRbeta repertoire sequencing served as the tool for gauging how specific and how broad the SARS-CoV-2-reactive T cell receptors were following Ad26.COV2.S vaccination. The TCR-sequenced set comprised around 30 samples: some 20 Ad26.COV2.S vaccine recipients, 5 placebo recipients and 8 SARS-CoV-2 convalescent individuals. Trial participants were randomized into five groups of five: low-dose or high-dose Ad26.COV2.S given once or twice, or placebo on both occasions. Blinding of investigators to trial group allocation was maintained during experiments and outcome assessment. Paper-wide results and their limitations: Ad26.COV2.S recipients had higher spike-specific TCR breadth than placebo recipients (P = 0.0014). The study was not powered to compare responses between vaccine doses or regimens. Vaccine and placebo recipients had similar non-spike TCR breadth, a finding consistent with the vaccine containing only spike. The authors noted that total T cell responses may have been underestimated by the TCR breadth and depth analyses. After vaccination, substantial breadth of spike-specific CD8+ and CD4+ T cell responses was reported.

The immunoSEQ Assay was used to sequence TCRbeta CDR3 regions. After extraction, genomic DNA underwent amplification by bias-controlled multiplex PCR, followed by high-throughput sequencing. The authors' pipeline ran thus. To quantify the absolute abundance of every unique TCRbeta CDR3 region, sequences were collapsed and filtered. Usable DNA was measured by amplifying reference genes present in all nucleated cells, and TCRbeta template counts were normalized to that usable DNA to estimate T cell fraction. Repertoire TCRs were annotated as SARS-CoV-2-specific by exact matching of V gene, CDR3 amino acid sequence and J gene to a known reactive TCR set. The reference SARS-CoV-2 TCR set came from MIRA and was filtered for enrichment in COVID-19-positive ImmuneCODE repertoires, removing public or cross-reactive TCRs. Based on the MIRA antigens, annotated TCRs were further analysed at the level of specific ORF or position within ORF. Breadth was defined as the number of annotated unique rearrangements divided by the total number of unique productive rearrangements, and depth was defined as the summed frequency of the annotated unique rearrangements. Two-sided Wilcoxon rank-sum tests were used to compare TCR breadth between groups. TCRdb retrieved this table from immuneACCESS and kept in-frame rearrangements only. Not all clones are present; in checked studies, unresolved V genes account for under half, and no reason is known for the remainder. The D gene and trimming were derived from the DNA, and the V and J assignments and clone size from that table. The sample data list about 400,000 clones, and about nine tenths of these were observed just once. The top ten clones comprise around 2% of the sample.

CDR1 and CDR2 are read off the germline V gene as SGHAT and FQNNGV. A distance of 9 bases separates the germline ends of V and J, which lose 5 bases and 2 bases respectively. The CDR3 runs 13 amino acids, cysteine and phenylalanine included. Only the CDR3 part of the read is kept: 39 bases, read in frame from the first base. Turning to this clone: It has no known antigen specificity. No much larger clonotype is one base removed from it; base qualities were not supplied.

The treatment or condition label on this specimen signifies: roughly 19 received Ad26.COV2.S at low or high dose, single or two shots; a few received placebo; per-sample allocation not given. For vaccine and placebo recipients, repertoires were sequenced using samples collected on day 63 after the first injection. Between 29 July and 7 August 2020, Cohort 1b enrolled about two dozen adults aged 18-55 years at one site in Boston, USA. Ad26.COV2.S consisted of a replication-incompetent adenovirus type 26 vector by which a prefusion-stabilized SARS-CoV-2 spike protein from the original Wuhan strain was expressed.

The sample consisted of peripheral blood, taken in a trial of Ad26.COV2.S vaccine versus placebo. The V and J genes are TRBV11-2 and TRBJ2-5; TRBD2 is a possible D gene, resting on 6 matching bases. The origin of this receptor is a person aged 18 to 65 who received the Ad26.COV2.S COVID-19 vaccine or a placebo. The CDR3 sequence is CASSRDLQETQYF. The DNA is TGTGCCAGCAGCAGGGACTTGCAAGAGACCCAGTACTTC. The variable domain in full, with residues beyond the CDR3 obtained from the reference TRBV11-2 and TRBJ2-5 genes, is EAGVAQSPRYKIIEKRQSVAFWCNPISGHATLYWYQQILGQGPKLLIQFQNNGVVDDSQLPKDRFSAERLKGVDSTLKIQPAKLEDSAVYLCASSRDLQETQYFGPGTRLLVL.